Shown below are 2 T cell receptor beta chains from a single sample sequenced in a study of shared clonotypes between healthy human individuals. Clones were read by immunoSEQ multiplex PCR, and TCRdb kept only the in-frame ones, dropping some. The sample has 2,100,000 or so clones; roughly 95% are singletons. Sequencing input: naive CD4+ T cells sorted from blood. Subset meaning: CD45RA+ positively selected. These receptors originate from a man between 18 and 29 years old in good health.

The chain uses TRBV6-1 and TRBJ1-3, with a tentative D call TRBD1 (6 bases). Germline lookup yields CDR1 MNHNS and CDR2 SASEGT. V shed 6 bases and J shed 0 bases, with 9 bases lying between them. CDR3 length: 14 residues. CDR3 nucleotides: TGTGCCAGCAGGTGGACAGACTCTGGAAACACCATATATTTT. Its protein is CASRWTDSGNTIYF.

This sequence joins TRBV4-1 and TRBJ1-5, with a possible D match to TRBD1 (5 bases). Germline V gene data show CDR1 as MGHRA and CDR2 as YSYEKL. V lost 1 base, J lost 4 bases, and 11 bases lay in between. The CDR3 totals 15 residues. The CDR3 nucleotides read TGCGCCAGCAGCCAAGGGACAACGAAGAATCAGCCCCAGCATTTT. Its protein product is CASSQGTTKNQPQHF.